Included here is one TCR beta chain sequence, with context. Its antigen is unidentified. The data are from a study of T cell responses to AZD1222 COVID-19 vaccine. Regarding the study as a whole: Spike-specific TCR breadth and depth rose after two AZD1222 doses.

Libraries were prepared by immunoSEQ multiplex PCR; TCRdb keeps only in-frame clonotypes and omits some of them. The sample contains fewer than 120,000 clones, roughly four fifths of which appear only once. The CDR3 is made up of 16 amino acids. The trim removed 3 bases at V and 0 bases at J, leaving 8 bases unmatched. CDR1 and CDR2 (germline): KGHSH, LQKENI. V gene TRBV18 combines with J gene TRBJ2-7; 7 nucleotides agree with TRBD1. The TCR sequence derives from an adult in good health. The sample was peripheral blood, taken on day 0 of AZD1222 vaccination. CDR3 in DNA: TGTGCCAGCTCACCCCTCGGACAGGCCAGCTCCTACGAGCAGTACTTC. Translation gives CASSPLGQASSYEQYF.